This entry describes one TCR beta chain. The antigen remains undetermined. Random hexamers served to reverse transcribe roughly 0.45 to 1 ug RNA. The immunoSEQ assay covered 54 Vbeta and 13 Jbeta segments for CDR3. TCRdb independently ran MiXCR on the immunoSEQ multiplex PCR reads; one entry per CDR3 protein. Of about 300,000 distinct CDR3 sequences in the sample, around 85% were seen once. The study used treatment-naive patients who had stable or active relapsing-remitting disease as multiple sclerosis controls. Isolation of CD8+ and CD4+ T cells was performed negatively, whereas enrichment of TEMRA cells was done by FACS. Trimming took 2 bases from V and 2 from J, leaving 5 bases between them. The germline CDR1 and CDR2 sequences are MRHNA and SNTAGT. The CDR3 sequence is 13 residues long. This record belongs to a study of CD8 T cells in Susac syndrome. Overall study findings and caveats: The study conceded that relatively few individuals underwent its TCR sequencing and HLA analysis.

The sequenced material came from CD8+ T cells from PBMCs. The chain joins TRBV6-4 to TRBJ2-3; D not certain. The sequence came from a human donor with multiple sclerosis. The CDR3 loop reads CASSDLSTDTQYF. The CDR3, as DNA: TGTGCCAGCAGTGACCTATCCACAGATACGCAGTATTTT.